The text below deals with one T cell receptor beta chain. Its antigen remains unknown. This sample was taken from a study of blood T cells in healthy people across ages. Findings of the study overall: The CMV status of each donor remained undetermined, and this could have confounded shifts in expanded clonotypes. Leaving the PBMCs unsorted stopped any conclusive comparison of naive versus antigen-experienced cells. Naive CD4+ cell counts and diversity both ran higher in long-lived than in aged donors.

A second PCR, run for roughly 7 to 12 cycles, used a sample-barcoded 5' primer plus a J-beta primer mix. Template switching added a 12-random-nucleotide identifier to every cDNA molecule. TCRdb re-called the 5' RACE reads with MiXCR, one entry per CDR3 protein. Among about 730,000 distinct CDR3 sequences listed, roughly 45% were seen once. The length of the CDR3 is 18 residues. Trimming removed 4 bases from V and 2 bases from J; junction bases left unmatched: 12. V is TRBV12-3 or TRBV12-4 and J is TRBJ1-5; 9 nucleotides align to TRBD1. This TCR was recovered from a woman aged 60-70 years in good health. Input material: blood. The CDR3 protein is CASSSGQGRPEGNQPQHF. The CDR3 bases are TGTGCCAGCAGTTCCGGACAGGGGCGGCCCGAGGGCAATCAGCCCCAGCATTTT.